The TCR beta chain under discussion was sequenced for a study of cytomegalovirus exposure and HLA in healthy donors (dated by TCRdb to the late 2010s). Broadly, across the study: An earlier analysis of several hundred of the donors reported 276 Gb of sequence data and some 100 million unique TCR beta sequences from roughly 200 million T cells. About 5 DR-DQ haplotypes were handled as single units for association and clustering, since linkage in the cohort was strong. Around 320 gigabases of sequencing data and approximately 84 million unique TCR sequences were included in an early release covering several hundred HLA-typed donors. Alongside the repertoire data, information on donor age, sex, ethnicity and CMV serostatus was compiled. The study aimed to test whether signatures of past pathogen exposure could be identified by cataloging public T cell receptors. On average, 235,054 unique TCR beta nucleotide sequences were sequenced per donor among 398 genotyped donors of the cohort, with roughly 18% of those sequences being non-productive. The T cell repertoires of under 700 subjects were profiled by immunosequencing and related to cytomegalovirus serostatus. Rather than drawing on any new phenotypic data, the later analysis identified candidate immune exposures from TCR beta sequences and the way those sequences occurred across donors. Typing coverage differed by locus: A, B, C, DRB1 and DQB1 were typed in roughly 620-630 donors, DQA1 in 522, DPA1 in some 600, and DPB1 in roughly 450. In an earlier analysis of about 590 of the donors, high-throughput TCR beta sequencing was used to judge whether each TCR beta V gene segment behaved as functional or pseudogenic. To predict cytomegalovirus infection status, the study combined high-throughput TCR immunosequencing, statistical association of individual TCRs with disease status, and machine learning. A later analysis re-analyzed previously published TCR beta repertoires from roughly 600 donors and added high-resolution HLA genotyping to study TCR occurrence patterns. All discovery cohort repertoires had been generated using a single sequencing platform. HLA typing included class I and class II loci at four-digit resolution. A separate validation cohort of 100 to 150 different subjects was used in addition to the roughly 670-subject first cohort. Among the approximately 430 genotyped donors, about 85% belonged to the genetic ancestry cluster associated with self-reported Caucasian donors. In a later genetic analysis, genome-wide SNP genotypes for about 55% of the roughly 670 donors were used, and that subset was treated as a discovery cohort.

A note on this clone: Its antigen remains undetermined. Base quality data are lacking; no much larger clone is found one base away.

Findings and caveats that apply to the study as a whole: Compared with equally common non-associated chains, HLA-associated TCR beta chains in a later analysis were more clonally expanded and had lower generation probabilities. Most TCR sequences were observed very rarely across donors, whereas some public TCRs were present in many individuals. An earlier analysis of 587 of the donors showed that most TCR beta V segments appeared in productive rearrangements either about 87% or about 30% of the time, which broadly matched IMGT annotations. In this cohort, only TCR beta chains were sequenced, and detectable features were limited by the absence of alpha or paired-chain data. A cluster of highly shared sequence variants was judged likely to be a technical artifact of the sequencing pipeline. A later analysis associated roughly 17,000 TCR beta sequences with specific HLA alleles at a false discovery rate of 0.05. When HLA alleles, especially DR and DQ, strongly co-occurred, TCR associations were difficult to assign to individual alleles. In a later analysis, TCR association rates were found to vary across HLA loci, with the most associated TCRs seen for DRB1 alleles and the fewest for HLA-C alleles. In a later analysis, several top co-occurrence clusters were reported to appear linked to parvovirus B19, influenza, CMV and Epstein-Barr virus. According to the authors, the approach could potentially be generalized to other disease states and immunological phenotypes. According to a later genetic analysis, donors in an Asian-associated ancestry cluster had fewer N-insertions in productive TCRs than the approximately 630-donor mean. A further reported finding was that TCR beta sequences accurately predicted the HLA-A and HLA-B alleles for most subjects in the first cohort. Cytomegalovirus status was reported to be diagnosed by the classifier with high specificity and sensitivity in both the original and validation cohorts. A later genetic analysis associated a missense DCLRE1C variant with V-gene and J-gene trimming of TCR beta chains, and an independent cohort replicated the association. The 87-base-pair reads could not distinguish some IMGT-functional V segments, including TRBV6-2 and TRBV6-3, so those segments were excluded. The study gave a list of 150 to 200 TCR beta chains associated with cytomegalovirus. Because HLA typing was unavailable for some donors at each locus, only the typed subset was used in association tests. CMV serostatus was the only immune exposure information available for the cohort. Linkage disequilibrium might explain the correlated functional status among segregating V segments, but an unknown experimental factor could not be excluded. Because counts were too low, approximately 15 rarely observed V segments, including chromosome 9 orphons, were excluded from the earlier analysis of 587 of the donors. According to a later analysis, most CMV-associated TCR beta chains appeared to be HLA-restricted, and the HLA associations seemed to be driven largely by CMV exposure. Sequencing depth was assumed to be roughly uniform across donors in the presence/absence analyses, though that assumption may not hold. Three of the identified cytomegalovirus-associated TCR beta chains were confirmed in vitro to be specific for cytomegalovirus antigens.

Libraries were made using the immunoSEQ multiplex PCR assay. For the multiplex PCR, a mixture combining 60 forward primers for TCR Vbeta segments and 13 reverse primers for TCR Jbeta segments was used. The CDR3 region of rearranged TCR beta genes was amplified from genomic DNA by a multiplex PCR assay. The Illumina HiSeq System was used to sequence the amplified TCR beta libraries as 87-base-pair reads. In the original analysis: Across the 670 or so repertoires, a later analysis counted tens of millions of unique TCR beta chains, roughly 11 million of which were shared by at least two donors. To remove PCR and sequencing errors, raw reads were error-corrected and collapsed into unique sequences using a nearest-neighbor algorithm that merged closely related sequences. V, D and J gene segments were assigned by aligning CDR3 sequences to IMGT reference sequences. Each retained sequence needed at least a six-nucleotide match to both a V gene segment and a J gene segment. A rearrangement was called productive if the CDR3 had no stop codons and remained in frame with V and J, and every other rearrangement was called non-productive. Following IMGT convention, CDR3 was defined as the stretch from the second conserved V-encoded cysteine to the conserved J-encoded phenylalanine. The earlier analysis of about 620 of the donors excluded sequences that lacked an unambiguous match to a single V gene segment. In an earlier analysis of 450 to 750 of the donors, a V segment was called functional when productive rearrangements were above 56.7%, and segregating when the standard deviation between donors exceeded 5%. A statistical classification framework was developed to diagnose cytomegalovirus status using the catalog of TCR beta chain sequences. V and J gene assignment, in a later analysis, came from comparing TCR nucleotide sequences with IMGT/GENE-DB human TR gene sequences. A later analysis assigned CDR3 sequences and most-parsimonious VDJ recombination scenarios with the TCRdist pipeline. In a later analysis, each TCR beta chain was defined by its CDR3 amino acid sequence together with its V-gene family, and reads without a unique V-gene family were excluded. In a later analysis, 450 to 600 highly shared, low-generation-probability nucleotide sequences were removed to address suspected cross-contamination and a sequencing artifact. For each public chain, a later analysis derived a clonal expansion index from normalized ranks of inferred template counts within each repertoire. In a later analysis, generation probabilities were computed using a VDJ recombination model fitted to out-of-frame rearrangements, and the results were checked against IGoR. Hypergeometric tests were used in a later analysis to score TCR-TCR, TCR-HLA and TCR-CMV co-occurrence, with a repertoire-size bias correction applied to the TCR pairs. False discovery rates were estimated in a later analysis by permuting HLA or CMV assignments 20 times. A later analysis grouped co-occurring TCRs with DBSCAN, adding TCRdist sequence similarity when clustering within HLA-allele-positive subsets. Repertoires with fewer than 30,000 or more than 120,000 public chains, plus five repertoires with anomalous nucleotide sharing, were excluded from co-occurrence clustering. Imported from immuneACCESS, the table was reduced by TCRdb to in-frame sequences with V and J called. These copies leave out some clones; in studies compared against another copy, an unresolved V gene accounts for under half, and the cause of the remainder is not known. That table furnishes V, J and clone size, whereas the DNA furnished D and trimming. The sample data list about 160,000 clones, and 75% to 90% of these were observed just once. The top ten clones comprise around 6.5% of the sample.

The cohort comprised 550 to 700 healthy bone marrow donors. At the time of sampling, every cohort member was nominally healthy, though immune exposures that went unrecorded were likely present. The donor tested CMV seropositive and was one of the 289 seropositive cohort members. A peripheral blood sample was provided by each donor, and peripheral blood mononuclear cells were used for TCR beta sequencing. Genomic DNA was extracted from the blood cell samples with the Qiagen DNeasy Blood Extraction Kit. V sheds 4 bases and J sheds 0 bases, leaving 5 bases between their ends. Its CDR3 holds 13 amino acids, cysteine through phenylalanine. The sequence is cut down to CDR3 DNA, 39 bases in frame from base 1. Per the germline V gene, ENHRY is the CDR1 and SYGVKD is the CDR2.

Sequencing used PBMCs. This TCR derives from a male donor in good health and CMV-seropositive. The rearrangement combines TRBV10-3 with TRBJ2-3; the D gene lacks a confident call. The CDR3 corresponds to CAISVSSTDTQYF. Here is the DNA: TGTGCCATCAGTGTTTCTAGCACAGATACGCAGTATTTT.